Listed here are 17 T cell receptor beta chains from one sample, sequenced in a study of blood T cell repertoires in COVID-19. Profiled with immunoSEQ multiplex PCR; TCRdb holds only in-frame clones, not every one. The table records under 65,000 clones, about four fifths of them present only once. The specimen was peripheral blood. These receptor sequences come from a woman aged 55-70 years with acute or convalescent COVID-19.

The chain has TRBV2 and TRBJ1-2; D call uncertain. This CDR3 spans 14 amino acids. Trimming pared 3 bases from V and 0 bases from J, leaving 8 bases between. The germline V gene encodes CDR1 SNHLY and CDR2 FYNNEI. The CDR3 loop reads CASSDVSANYGYTF. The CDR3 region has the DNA TGTGCCAGCAGTGATGTAAGCGCTAACTATGGCTACACCTTC.

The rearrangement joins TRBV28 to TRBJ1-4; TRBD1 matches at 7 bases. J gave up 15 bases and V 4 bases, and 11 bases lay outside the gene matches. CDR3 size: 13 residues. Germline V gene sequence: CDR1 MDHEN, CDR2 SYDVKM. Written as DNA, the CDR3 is TGTGCCAGCAGTTCCACAGGGGACAGCTCGTTGTTTTTT. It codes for CASSSTGDSSLFF.

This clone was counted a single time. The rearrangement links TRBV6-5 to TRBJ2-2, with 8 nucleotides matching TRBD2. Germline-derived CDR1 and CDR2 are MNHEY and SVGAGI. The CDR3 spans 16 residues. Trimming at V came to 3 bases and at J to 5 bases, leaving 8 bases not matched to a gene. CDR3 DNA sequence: TGTGCCAGCAGTTATTCCCCGGGACTAGAGACCGGGGAGCTGTTTTTT. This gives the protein CASSYSPGLETGELFF.

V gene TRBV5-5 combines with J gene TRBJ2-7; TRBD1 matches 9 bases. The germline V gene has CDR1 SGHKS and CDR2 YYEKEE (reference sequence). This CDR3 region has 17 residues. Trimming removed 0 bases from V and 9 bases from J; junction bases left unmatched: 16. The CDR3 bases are TGTGCCAGCAGCTTGGGGACAGGGACAGGGCTGCTAGCACGGCAGTACTTC. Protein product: CASSLGTGTGLLARQYF.

CDR3 amino acids: CASSYWTGAAKNIQYF. DNA for the CDR3: TGTGCCAGCAGTTACTGGACAGGGGCGGCCAAAAACATTCAGTACTTC. The genes are TRBV6-5 and TRBJ2-4, with TRBD1 identical over 9 bases. Germline V gene sequence: CDR1 MNHEY, CDR2 SVGAGI. Trimming took 1 base from V and 1 from J; bases not matched to a gene: 2. This CDR3 contains 16 residues.

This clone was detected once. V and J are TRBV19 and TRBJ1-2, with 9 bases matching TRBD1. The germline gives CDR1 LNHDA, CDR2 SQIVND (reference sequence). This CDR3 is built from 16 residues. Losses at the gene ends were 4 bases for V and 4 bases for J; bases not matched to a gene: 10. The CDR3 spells CASSTPQGARGYGYTF. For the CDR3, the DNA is TGTGCCAGTAGTACGCCACAGGGGGCACGAGGCTATGGCTACACCTTC.

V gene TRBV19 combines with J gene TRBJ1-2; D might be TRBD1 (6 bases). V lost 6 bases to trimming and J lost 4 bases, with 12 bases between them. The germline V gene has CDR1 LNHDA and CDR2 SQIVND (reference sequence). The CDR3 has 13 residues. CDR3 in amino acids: CASSAGASYGYTF. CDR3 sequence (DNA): TGTGCCAGTAGCGCAGGGGCCTCCTATGGCTACACCTTC.

The CDR3 reads CASSPGEVSHQPQHF. The CDR3, as DNA: TGTGCCAGCTCACCGGGAGAGGTCAGTCATCAGCCCCAGCATTTT. The chain carries TRBV18 and TRBJ1-5; D is unclear. The ends were cut back, 3 bases at V and 5 bases at J, with 14 bases in the middle. The CDR3 is 15 residues long. Germline CDR1 KGHSH, CDR2 LQKENI.

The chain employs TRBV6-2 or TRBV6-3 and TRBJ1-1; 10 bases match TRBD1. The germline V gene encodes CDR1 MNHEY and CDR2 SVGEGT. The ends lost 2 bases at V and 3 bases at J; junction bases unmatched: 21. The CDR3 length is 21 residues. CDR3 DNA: TGTGCCAGCAGTTACCCGACCGGGACAGGGGCGTCGATCGGGCGGGACACTGAAGCTTTCTTT. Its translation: CASSYPTGTGASIGRDTEAFF.

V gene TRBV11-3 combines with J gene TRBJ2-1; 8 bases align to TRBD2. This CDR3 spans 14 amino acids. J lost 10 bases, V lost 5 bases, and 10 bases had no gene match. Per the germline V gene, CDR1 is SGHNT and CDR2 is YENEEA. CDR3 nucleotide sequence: TGTGCCAGCAGCCACAGACTAGCGCCATTAGAGCAGTTCTTC. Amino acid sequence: CASSHRLAPLEQFF.

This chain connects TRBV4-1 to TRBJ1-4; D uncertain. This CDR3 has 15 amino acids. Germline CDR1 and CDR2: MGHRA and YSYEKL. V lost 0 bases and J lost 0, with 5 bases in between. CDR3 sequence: CASSQEQATNEKLFF. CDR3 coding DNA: TGCGCCAGCAGCCAAGAGCAGGCAACTAATGAAAAACTGTTTTTT.

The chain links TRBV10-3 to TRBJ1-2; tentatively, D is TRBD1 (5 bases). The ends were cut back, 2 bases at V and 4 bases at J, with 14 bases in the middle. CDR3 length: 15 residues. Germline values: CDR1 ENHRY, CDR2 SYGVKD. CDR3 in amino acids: CAISERPSGGYGYTF. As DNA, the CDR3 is TGTGCCATCAGTGAGAGACCCTCCGGGGGCTATGGCTACACCTTC.

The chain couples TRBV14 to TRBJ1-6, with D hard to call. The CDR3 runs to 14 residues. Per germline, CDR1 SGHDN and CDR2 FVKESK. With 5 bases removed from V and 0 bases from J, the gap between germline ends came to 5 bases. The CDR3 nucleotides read TGTGCCAGCAGCGTCGGCTCCTATAATTCACCCCTCCACTTT. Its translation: CASSVGSYNSPLHF.

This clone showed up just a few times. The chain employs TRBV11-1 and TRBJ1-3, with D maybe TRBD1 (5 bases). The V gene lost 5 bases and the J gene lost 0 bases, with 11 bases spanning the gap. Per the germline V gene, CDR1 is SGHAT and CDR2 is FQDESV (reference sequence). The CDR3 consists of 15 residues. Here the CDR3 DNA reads TGTGCCAGCAGCATGGGACTGAACTCTGGAAACACCATATATTTT. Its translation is CASSMGLNSGNTIYF.

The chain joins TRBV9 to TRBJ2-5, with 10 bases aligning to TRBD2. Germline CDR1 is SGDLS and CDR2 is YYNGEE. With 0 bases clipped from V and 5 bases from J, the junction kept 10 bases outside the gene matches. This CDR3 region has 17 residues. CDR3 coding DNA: TGTGCCAGCAGCGTAGCGGCTAGCGGGAGACAGGTCGAGACCCAGTACTTC. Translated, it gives CASSVAASGRQVETQYF.

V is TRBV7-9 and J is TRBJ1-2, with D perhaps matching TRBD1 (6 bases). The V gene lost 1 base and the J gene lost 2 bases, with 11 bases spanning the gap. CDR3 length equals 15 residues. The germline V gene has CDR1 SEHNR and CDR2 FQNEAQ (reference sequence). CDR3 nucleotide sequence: TGTGCCAGCAGCTTAGTTGCAGGGACAAACTATGGCTACACCTTC. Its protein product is CASSLVAGTNYGYTF.

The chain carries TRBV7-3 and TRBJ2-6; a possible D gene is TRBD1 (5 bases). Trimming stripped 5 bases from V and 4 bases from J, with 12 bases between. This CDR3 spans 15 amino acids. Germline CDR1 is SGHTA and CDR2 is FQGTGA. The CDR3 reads CASSPQGAGANVLTF. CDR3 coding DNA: TGTGCCAGCAGCCCCCAGGGTGCCGGGGCCAACGTCCTGACTTTC.